A selection of T cell receptor beta chains follows, all from one sample in a study of beta chain features in type 1 diabetes. The assay was immunoSEQ multiplex PCR, and TCRdb's table has in-frame clones only and misses some. The sample has some 270,000 clones; roughly 11% are singletons. The sample taken for sequencing was naive CD4+ T cells from blood. These receptors were collected from a man aged 25 to 40 with type 1 diabetes. The CDR3 runs from the conserved cysteine through the conserved F or W. D genes are given only for firm matches. Rows may omit the clone size; those that give it use once, few, many or a size class.

V	D	size	CDR3
TRBV4-2	.	.	CASSQDRVETQYF
TRBV18	TRBD1	once	CASSRQGEETQYF
TRBV7-2	.	few	CASSLVGGNEKLFF
TRBV9	.	few	CASSVGGQTYGYTF
TRBV5-4	.	few	CASSPDRITGELFF
TRBV5-4	.	few	CASSLSGTSTYEQYF
TRBV7-2	.	.	CASSRQGSIYEQYF
TRBV2	.	.	CASSEQGSDNSPLHF
TRBV18	.	.	CASSHGSSYEQYF
TRBV27	.	.	CASGMPGANYGYTF
TRBV5-4	.	few	CASSLDISGNTIYF
TRBV2	TRBD2	.	CASSRLAGGPDTQYF
TRBV11-2	.	.	CASSLVRSSRGGKETQYF
TRBV5-1	.	.	CASSLVGMRGGEQFF
TRBV5-4	.	.	CASSLWMGKNYGYTF
TRBV5-1	.	few	CASSLAPAGTGELFF
TRBV5-1	TRBD2	.	CASSLLGLAETEQFF
TRBV28	.	few	CASSVGDSRNQPQHF
TRBV28	.	.	CASSAGSYNEQFF
TRBV2	.	.	CASSEGRQGGEQYF
TRBV5-4	.	few	CASSFGETQYF
TRBV4-1	.	few	CASSRTGFMLGEQFF
TRBV7-2	.	few	CASSLRRTDRPEQYF
TRBV4-1	.	few	CASSQRTVLEGEKLFF
TRBV23-1	.	few	CASSQRTSLYGYTF
TRBV2	.	.	CASRKDWALGGPQHF
TRBV4-2	.	few	CASSQAHRVNTGELFF
TRBV7-9	.	few	CASSPAWGGGEPQHF
TRBV7-9	.	.	CASSRGGHLNTEAFF
TRBV29-1	TRBD1	.	CSVEGDRANTGELFF
TRBV7-9	.	.	CASSGDTPNYGYTF
TRBV9	TRBD2	.	CASSVGYRAGGRGNEQFF
TRBV6-5	.	few	CARGGSERNEKLFF
TRBV5-1	.	few	CASSLVSGNSDSPLHF
TRBV5-4	.	.	CASSFSLAKNIQYF
TRBV5-1	.	.	CASSVDGPGELFF
TRBV11-2	TRBD2	.	CASSPTLAGAYNEQFF
TRBV10-3	TRBD1	.	CAITKGTDYYEQYF
TRBV4-1	.	few	CASSPLGPGVIEQYF
TRBV5-1	TRBD2	few	CASSLVAGELQETQYF
TRBV29-1	.	.	CSVAGQQAETQYF
TRBV5-1	.	.	CASSTGNEQFF
TRBV7-9	.	.	CASSPTRMGEQFF
TRBV7-2	.	.	CASSFDREETQYF
TRBV4-1	.	few	CASSPLPSGFYNEQFF
TRBV5-6	.	.	CASSFGGPQETQYF